This TCR beta chain was found in a study of blood T cells in healthy people across ages. Whole-study findings and limits: Long-lived donors had more naive CD4+ cells and higher diversity than aged donors. One million T cells yielded diversity estimates that were considered underestimates. Older individuals had lower TCR beta diversity per million T cells (the decline was roughly linear).

A note on this clonotype: The antigen is unknown.

Together with a sample-barcoded 5' primer, a J-beta primer mix was included in a second PCR lasting about 6 to 12 cycles. Every cDNA was tagged by a template-switch adaptor with 12 random nucleotides. TCRdb fed the 5' RACE reads into MiXCR, producing one record per CDR3 protein. This sample carries roughly 1.5 million distinct CDR3 sequences, about 42% of them seen once, and the ten largest clones take 4%. The sequence was obtained from a woman between 18 and 29 years old in good health. Specimen: blood.

The CDR3 nucleotides are TGTGCCAGCAGCCCCACGAGCGGGAGATCCCATGAGCAGTACTTC. It specifies CASSPTSGRSHEQYF. The chain carries TRBV11-1 and TRBJ2-5; 8 nucleotides agree with TRBD2. This CDR3 has 15 residues. Trimming removed 5 bases from V and 11 bases from J; junction bases left unmatched: 16. Germline-derived CDR1 and CDR2 are SGHAT and FQDESV (reference sequence).